This TCR beta chain was sequenced in a study of T cells in Graves' hyperthyroidism and ophthalmopathy. Patients aged 18 to 65 had newly diagnosed hyperthyroidism of under 2 months' duration. Authors of the study amplified TCR beta CDR3 regions from RNA transcripts. The study used the HTBI primer set for a first-round RT-PCR of the TCR CDR3. Via MiXCR, TCRdb re-called the multiplex PCR reads, giving one row per CDR3 protein. The data contain roughly 570,000 distinct CDR3 sequences, less than 20% of them seen just once; the ten biggest clones take up about 7%. Germline values: CDR1 MNHEY, CDR2 SMNVEV (reference sequence). The CDR3 has 14 amino acids. The V end lost 5 bases, the J end lost 6 bases, and 17 bases lay between the germline ends. Findings and limits, study-wide: Researchers found most expanded thyroid clonotypes above 0.001 in blood as well. The model made its ophthalmopathy prediction, and onset followed a median approximately 6 months later. A 13 V-J model separated ophthalmopathy from stable hyperthyroidism.

This clonotype was seen ten or more times. Its matching antigen is unknown. The chain has TRBV27 and TRBJ2-7; D may be TRBD1 or TRBD2 (5 bases each). The receptor was derived from a woman aged 25 to 39 with Graves' hyperthyroidism. Sequences were obtained from blood. CDR3 nucleotides: TGTGCCAGCAGTCCACGGGACGGCAGCGCCGAGCAGTACTTC. This encodes CASSPRDGSAEQYF.